This T cell receptor (beta chain) is drawn from a study of blood T cell repertoires in COVID-19 (TCRdb year 2020). A note on the overall study: The collaborator samples originated in the United States, Italy and Spain and spanned the acute and convalescent phases of COVID-19. Subjects who had been exposed to COVID-19, were actively infected with it, or had recovered from it provided the deeply sampled blood TCRbeta repertoires that made up the dataset. Sample metadata almost always included a de-identified subject ID, COVID-19 status, age in years and sex. The prospective study material was composed of cDNA or gDNA derived from T cells, B-cell-depleted T cells, or PBMCs. Where available, HLA class I and class II types were taken from metadata supplied by the sample provider and were not determined by assay-based typing. The repertoires were released in a freely available public database intended as a resource for research on the immune response to SARS-CoV-2. The samples were drawn from the first 160 participants of the ongoing ImmuneRACE study and from 950 to 1,500 subjects provided by 6 global collaborators.

Trimming leaves V shorter by 4 bases and J shorter by 8 bases, with the junction holding 6 bases beyond the gene matches. Spanning cysteine to phenylalanine, the CDR3 consists of 14 amino acids. Only CDR3 DNA is held: 42 bases, read in frame from base 1. CDR1 and CDR2 are read off the germline V gene (reference sequence) as LNHDA and SQIVND. Enrolling through a virtual design, the prospective study's participants ranged in age from roughly 18 to 89 years and lived across some 22 United States geographic areas. In the prospective study, participants were assigned to cohorts based on the clinical history participants reported in a screening survey and a study questionnaire. Exposed participants had been in contact, within 2 weeks of entering the study, with a person who had a PCR-confirmed or clinician-diagnosed case of COVID-19. Each participant in the prospective study had whole blood, serum and a nasopharyngeal or oropharyngeal swab collected by mobile phlebotomists. Over a roughly two-month period, participants in the prospective study had the option of providing additional blood draws and questionnaires. Before DNA extraction, blood samples from the prospective study were shipped at room temperature or frozen.

Broader findings and caveats from the paper: The quantity of clinical and demographic metadata differed by source and by participant and was supplied without curation.

The immunoSEQ Assay, a bias-controlled multiplex PCR, was used to amplify TCRbeta CDR3 regions from genomic DNA. The original pipeline was this. Within the assay, amplification of reference gene primers was used to estimate how many nucleated cells each sample contained. To quantify the absolute abundance of each unique TCRbeta CDR3 rearrangement, sequence reads were collapsed and filtered. For each sample, productive Simpson clonality was calculated by taking the square root of Simpson's diversity index across productive rearrangements. The source is immuneACCESS, and TCRdb retained only in-frame sequences with V and J called. Part of the clones is not carried over; for the studies checked, unresolved V genes explain less than half of this, and the remainder is unexplained. From that table come the V and J calls and clone size; the DNA was used to work out D and trimming. The sample includes around 400,000 clones, with about 89% observed a single time. The ten biggest clones cover 0.86% of the sample.

With regard to this clone: Its cognate antigen has yet to be identified. Within one base of it there is no much larger clone, and no base qualities were kept.

The sequence came from a woman in her 40s who had been exposed to COVID-19. Sequencing used PBMCs or T cells enriched from blood (not recorded which). The V and J genes are TRBV19 and TRBJ1-4, and TRBD1 matches 8 of the central bases. The sequence in DNA is TGTGCCAGTAGTACGGACAGGGTTGGGGAAAAACTGTTTTTT. Its protein product is CASSTDRVGEKLFF. Full variable domain (CDR3 extended with the reference TRBV19 and TRBJ1-4 proteins): DGGITQSPKYLFRKEGQNVTLSCEQNLNHDAMYWYRQDPGQGLRLIYYSQIVNDFQKGDIAEGYSVSREKKESFPLTVTSAQKNPTAFYLCASSTDRVGEKLFFGSGTQLSVL.